Listed here are 14 T cell receptor beta chains from one sample, sequenced in a study of cytomegalovirus exposure and HLA in healthy donors. Use of 60 Vbeta and 13 Jbeta primers characterized the PCR. Generated by immunoSEQ multiplex PCR, the TCRdb table keeps only in-frame clones and is missing some. Of some 150,000 clones in the sample, 60% to 70% were seen once. Sequenced input: PBMCs. These receptors were obtained from a woman in her sixties in good health and CMV-seropositive.

This chain uses TRBV9 with TRBJ1-2, with unresolved D. Deletions cut 4 bases from V and 0 bases from J, with 10 bases between. The CDR3 spans 14 residues. The V gene's germline CDR1 is SGDLS and CDR2 YYNGEE. The CDR3 loop is CASSTSGTNYGYTF. Written as DNA, the CDR3 is TGTGCCAGCAGCACGTCCGGGACTAACTATGGCTACACCTTC.

This clone was detected only a few times. The rearrangement joins TRBV7-2 to TRBJ2-3, with D maybe TRBD2 (5 bases). The CDR3 is made up of 16 amino acids. Trimming took 5 bases from V and 0 from J, leaving 15 bases between them. Germline V gene data show CDR1 as SGHTA and CDR2 as FQGNSA. The CDR3 sequence: CASSQSGGRSTDTQYF. The CDR3, as DNA: TGTGCCAGCAGCCAATCAGGAGGACGGAGCACAGATACGCAGTATTTT.

This clone was observed a handful of times. This rearrangement joins TRBV6-1 to TRBJ2-7; 7 nucleotides match TRBD2. Germline CDR1 and CDR2: MNHNS and SASEGT. After removal of 6 bases from V and 4 bases from J, the junction contained 6 bases not matched to a gene. The CDR3 extends over 13 amino acids. The CDR3, as DNA: TGTGCCAGCAGCCGACTAGCCCAGTACGAGCAGTACTTC. Its protein product is CASSRLAQYEQYF.

This chain's CDR3 is CASSTEGAYEQYF. DNA for the CDR3: TGTGCCAGCAGCACCGAGGGCGCCTACGAGCAGTACTTC. This chain links TRBV9 with TRBJ2-7, with TRBD2 as a possible D gene (5 bases). In germline, CDR1 is SGDLS, CDR2 YYNGEE. This CDR3 is 13 amino acids long. The V gene lost 4 bases and the J gene lost 2 bases, with 10 bases spanning the gap. The full variable domain, completed using reference TRBV9 and TRBJ2-7, is DSGVTQTPKHLITATGQRVTLRCSPRSGDLSVYWYQQSLDQGLQFLIQYYNGEERAKGNILERFSAQQFPDLHSELNLSSLELGDSALYFCASSTEGAYEQYFGPGTRLTVT.

The CDR3 is CASSLGGGNYGYGYTF. The CDR3, as DNA: TGTGCCAGCAGTTTGGGTGGGGGGAATTATGGCTATGGCTACACCTTC. The chain has TRBV28 and TRBJ1-2; tentatively, D is TRBD1 (5 bases). This CDR3 has 16 amino acids. V lost 3 bases and J 4 bases, leaving 18 bases between the germline ends. The germline gives CDR1 MDHEN, CDR2 SYDVKM.

The gene calls are TRBV28 and TRBJ2-4; tentative D call: TRBD1 (6 bases). The CDR3 is 17 amino acids. Deletions cut 3 bases from V and 2 bases from J, with 17 bases between. Germline V gene lookup returns CDR1 MDHEN and CDR2 SYDVKM. The CDR3 loop reads CASSFRYRVGPKNIQYF. The CDR3 bases are TGTGCCAGCAGTTTTCGTTACAGGGTGGGTCCCAAAAACATTCAGTACTTC.

The J gene is TRBJ1-3, the V gene TRBV6-6; D remains ambiguous. CDR1 and CDR2 (germline): MNHNY, SVGAGI (reference sequence). V lost 2 bases, J lost 0 bases, and 5 bases lay in between. The CDR3 is 14 residues long. CDR3 bases: TGTGCCAGCAGTTACGGCGGCTCTGGAAACACCATATATTTT. This gives the protein CASSYGGSGNTIYF.

V is TRBV4-3 and J is TRBJ1-1, with TRBD1 as a possible D gene (6 bases). This CDR3 spans 15 amino acids. Germline loops: CDR1 LGHNA, CDR2 YSLEER. Trimming stripped 1 base from V and 2 bases from J, with 11 bases between. The CDR3 is CASSQVRGGNTEAFF. CDR3 bases: TGCGCCAGCAGCCAAGTAAGGGGGGGAAACACTGAAGCTTTCTTT.

The V call is TRBV5-1, the J call TRBJ2-3; D is ambiguous. The CDR3 extends over 15 amino acids. Germline V gene data show CDR1 as SGHRS and CDR2 as YFSETQ. With 4 bases removed from V and 0 bases from J, the gap between germline ends came to 12 bases. The CDR3 DNA sequence: TGCGCCAGCAGCGTATCGAGGCCAAGCACAGATACGCAGTATTTT. As protein: CASSVSRPSTDTQYF.

The CDR3 bases are TGTGCCAGCAGCCCCCGTCTAGTAGCGGGAGGACAAGAGACCCAGTACTTC. It specifies CASSPRLVAGGQETQYF. The chain has TRBV7-2 and TRBJ2-5; 10 bases agree with TRBD2. The junction had 11 bases not matched to a gene; V was cut back by 5 bases and J by 2 bases. The germline CDR1 and CDR2 sequences are SGHTA and FQGNSA. This CDR3 is built from 17 residues.

The chain is built from TRBV6-5 and TRBJ2-3; TRBD2 aligns across 9 bases. This CDR3 comprises 15 residues. V was pared by 6 bases and J by 3 bases, with 7 bases of the junction left unmatched. CDR1 and CDR2 (germline): MNHEY, SVGAGI. CDR3 nucleotide sequence: TGTGCCAGCAGAAGAAGCGGGAGGAGTACAGATACGCAGTATTTT. It codes for CASRRSGRSTDTQYF.

V gene TRBV7-2 combines with J gene TRBJ2-2; TRBD2 matches 10 bases. Per the germline V gene, CDR1 is SGHTA and CDR2 is FQGNSA. J was trimmed by 4 bases and V by 5 bases; bases with no gene match: 10. This CDR3 comprises 17 residues. For the CDR3, the DNA is TGTGCCAGCAGCCCCCCCCTAGCGGGAGCGTTCACCGGGGAGCTGTTTTTT. It yields the protein CASSPPLAGAFTGELFF.

The chain combines TRBV7-8 with TRBJ2-5; D is unresolved. Germline V gene lookup returns CDR1 SGHVS and CDR2 FQNEAQ. The V end was cut by 1 base, the J end by 3 bases, with 6 bases between. There are 13 residues in the CDR3. The CDR3 sequence: CASSLGVEETQYF. CDR3 sequence (DNA): TGTGCCAGCAGCTTAGGCGTGGAAGAGACCCAGTACTTC.

A single count supports this clone. The chain recombines TRBV7-9 with TRBJ2-5; D may be TRBD1 (6 bases). This CDR3 spans 16 amino acids. V dropped 6 bases and J dropped 1 base, with 18 bases sitting between them. Germline CDR1 is SEHNR and CDR2 is FQNEAQ (reference sequence). The chain's CDR3 is CASRSYRVGVQETQYF. DNA for the CDR3: TGTGCCAGCAGGTCCTACAGGGTAGGTGTCCAAGAGACCCAGTACTTC.